The sequence of this TCR beta chain was determined in a study of cytomegalovirus exposure and HLA in healthy donors (dated by TCRdb to 2015 to 2018). Context from the whole study: An earlier analysis of about 530 of the donors reported 276 Gb of sequence data and approximately 120 million unique TCR beta sequences obtained from about 200 million T cells. Approximately 300 gigabases of sequencing data and around 90 million unique TCR sequences made up an early release that covered under 750 HLA-typed donors. Of the 398 genotyped donors, over 70% fell in the genetic ancestry cluster associated with self-reported Caucasian donors. The study aimed to test whether signatures of past pathogen exposure could be identified by cataloging public T cell receptors. Using immunosequencing, the study profiled T cell repertoires from fewer than 700 subjects and related those repertoires to cytomegalovirus serostatus. Besides the first cohort of about 730 subjects, a separate validation cohort made up of 120 or so different subjects was used. The study combined high-throughput TCR immunosequencing, statistical association of individual TCRs with disease status, and machine learning to predict cytomegalovirus infection status. A later analysis re-analyzed previously published TCR beta repertoires from roughly 600 donors and added high-resolution HLA genotyping to study TCR occurrence patterns. Rather than using new phenotypic data, the later analysis identified candidate immune exposures from TCR beta sequences and from how often those sequences occurred across donors. An earlier analysis of approximately 640 of the donors applied high-throughput TCR beta sequencing to assess whether each TCR beta V gene segment acted as functional or pseudogenic. Donor age, sex, ethnicity and CMV serostatus were collected together with the repertoire data. A later genetic analysis took genome-wide SNP genotypes for about 55% of the roughly 700 donors and used that subset as a discovery cohort. All discovery cohort repertoires had been generated using a single sequencing platform. Both class I and class II loci were covered by HLA typing, at four-digit resolution. Typing coverage differed by locus: A, B, C, DRB1 and DQB1 were typed in roughly 629-640 donors, DQA1 in about 550, DPA1 in some 600, and DPB1 in 400 to 480. Four to six DR-DQ haplotypes were handled as single units for association and clustering, since linkage in the cohort was strong. Among about 370 genotyped donors of the cohort, an average of approximately 220,000 unique TCR beta nucleotide sequences was sequenced per donor, of which about 18% were non-productive. What the work shows at the level of the full study, not this receptor alone: In an earlier analysis of about 600 of the donors, most TCR beta V segments appeared in productive rearrangements about 90% or about 30% of the time, broadly matching IMGT annotations. When HLA alleles, especially DR and DQ, strongly co-occurred, attributing TCR associations to individual alleles was difficult. The classifier was reported to diagnose cytomegalovirus status with high specificity and sensitivity in both the original and validation cohorts. A group of highly shared sequence variants was considered likely to be a technical artifact of the sequencing pipeline. V-gene and J-gene trimming of TCR beta chains was associated with a missense DCLRE1C variant in a later genetic analysis, and the association was replicated in an independent cohort. A further reported finding was that TCR beta sequences accurately predicted the HLA-A and HLA-B alleles for most subjects in the first cohort. Some IMGT-functional V segments, including TRBV6-2 and TRBV6-3, could not be told apart with the 87-base-pair reads, so those segments were excluded. Compared with the roughly 670-donor mean, donors in an Asian-associated ancestry cluster had fewer N-insertions in productive TCRs, according to a later genetic analysis. The cohort was sequenced for TCR beta chains only, and without alpha or paired-chain data the features that could be detected were limited. In a later analysis, HLA-associated TCR beta chains showed more clonal expansion and lower generation probabilities than non-associated chains that were equally common. The authors suggested that the approach could potentially be extended to other disease states and immunological phenotypes. A later analysis associated 17,000 or so TCR beta sequences with specific HLA alleles at a false discovery rate of 0.05. While some public TCRs were present in many individuals, most TCR sequences turned up only very rarely across donors. Because HLA typing was missing for some donors at each locus, association tests included only the typed subset. A later analysis reported that several top co-occurrence clusters appeared linked to parvovirus B19, influenza, CMV and Epstein-Barr virus. In the study, some 160 TCR beta chains were listed as associated with cytomegalovirus. Roughly uniform sequencing depth across donors was assumed in presence/absence analyses, although this assumption may not hold. CMV serostatus was the only immune exposure information available for the cohort. Most CMV-associated TCR beta chains appeared to be HLA-restricted in a later analysis, and the HLA associations seemed to be driven largely by CMV exposure. Roughly 17 rarely observed V segments, including chromosome 9 orphons, were excluded from the earlier analysis of several hundred of the donors because counts were too low. Correlated functional status among segregating V segments might reflect linkage disequilibrium, but an unknown experimental factor could not be ruled out. According to a later analysis, TCR association rates differed among HLA loci, with DRB1 alleles showing the most associated TCRs and HLA-C alleles showing the fewest. In vitro tests confirmed that a few of the cytomegalovirus-associated TCR beta chains recognize cytomegalovirus antigens.

The CDR3 numbers 16 residues from cysteine through phenylalanine. The sequence is cut down to CDR3 DNA, 48 bases in frame from base 1. In the germline V gene (reference sequence), CDR1 corresponds to MNHEY and CDR2 to SMNVEV. Germline trimming: 1 base from V, 4 bases from J; junction bases outside gene matches: 2. Library generation was performed with the immunoSEQ multiplex PCR assay. For the multiplex PCR, a mixture combining 60 forward primers for TCR Vbeta segments and 13 reverse primers for TCR Jbeta segments was used. A multiplex PCR assay on genomic DNA amplified the CDR3 region of rearranged TCR beta genes. The amplified TCR beta libraries were sequenced on the Illumina HiSeq System as 87-base-pair reads. As for the authors' bioinformatics: In a later analysis, 77 million or so unique TCR beta chains were counted across the 650 to 750 repertoires, and roughly 10 million of these chains were shared by at least two donors. Raw reads were error-corrected and collapsed into unique sequences by a nearest-neighbor algorithm in which closely related sequences were merged to remove PCR and sequencing errors. To assign V, D and J gene segments, CDR3 sequences were aligned to IMGT reference sequences. For a sequence to be retained, a match of at least six nucleotides to both a V gene segment and a J gene segment was required. A rearrangement was called productive if the CDR3 had no stop codons and remained in frame with V and J, and every other rearrangement was called non-productive. Following IMGT convention, CDR3 was defined as the stretch from the second conserved V-encoded cysteine up to the conserved J-encoded phenylalanine. The earlier analysis of about 590 of the donors excluded sequences that lacked an unambiguous match to a single V gene segment. An earlier analysis of a few hundred of the donors called V segments functional above 56.7% productive rearrangements and segregating when the between-donor standard deviation exceeded 5%. A statistical classification framework was built to diagnose cytomegalovirus status from the catalog of TCR beta chain sequences. V and J gene assignment, in a later analysis, came from comparing TCR nucleotide sequences with IMGT/GENE-DB human TR gene sequences. The TCRdist pipeline was used in a later analysis to assign CDR3 sequences and most-parsimonious VDJ recombination scenarios. In a later analysis, each TCR beta chain was defined by its CDR3 amino acid sequence together with its V-gene family, and reads lacking a unique V-gene family were excluded. To address suspected cross-contamination and a sequencing artifact, a later analysis removed a few hundred highly shared, low-generation-probability nucleotide sequences. In a later analysis, a clonal expansion index was calculated for each public chain from normalized within-repertoire ranks of inferred template counts. In a later analysis, generation probabilities were computed with a VDJ recombination model fitted to out-of-frame rearrangements, and the resulting probabilities were checked against IGoR. In a later analysis, TCR-TCR, TCR-HLA and TCR-CMV co-occurrence was scored with hypergeometric tests, and a repertoire-size bias correction was applied to TCR pairs. To estimate false discovery rates, a later analysis permuted the HLA or CMV assignments 20 times. In a later analysis, co-occurring TCRs were grouped using DBSCAN, with TCRdist sequence similarity added in when clustering inside HLA-allele-positive subsets. Repertoires with fewer than 30,000 or more than 120,000 public chains were left out of co-occurrence clustering, as were about five repertoires with anomalous nucleotide sharing. This immuneACCESS table, as held by TCRdb, lists in-frame sequences with V and J called but not all clones. Of the missing ones, under half trace to an unresolved V gene in checked studies; the others have no known cause. Clonal size and the V and J genes are those of that table, whereas D and trimming came from the DNA. The sample table lists about 200,000 clones, 86% of them with a count of one. The ten biggest clones cover around 0.31% of the sample.

About this clone itself: Its antigen has not been determined. Base qualities are not provided; no much larger clone lies one nucleotide away.

In total, just over 650 healthy bone marrow donors made up the cohort. At the time of sampling, all cohort members were nominally healthy, though unrecorded immune exposures were likely present. The donor was CMV seronegative and belonged to the group of over 300 seronegative cohort members. Every donor gave a peripheral blood sample, and the peripheral blood mononuclear cells from that sample were used for TCR beta sequencing. Genomic DNA was extracted from the blood cell samples with the Qiagen DNeasy Blood Extraction Kit. The chain is made from TRBV27 and TRBJ2-2, and TRBD1 matches 11 of the central bases. The sequence was obtained from a woman aged 25 to 39 in good health and CMV-seronegative. Input material: PBMCs. The CDR3 region: CASSLWTGGTTGELFF. The DNA sequence is TGTGCCAGCAGTTTATGGACAGGGGGCACCACCGGGGAGCTGTTTTTT.